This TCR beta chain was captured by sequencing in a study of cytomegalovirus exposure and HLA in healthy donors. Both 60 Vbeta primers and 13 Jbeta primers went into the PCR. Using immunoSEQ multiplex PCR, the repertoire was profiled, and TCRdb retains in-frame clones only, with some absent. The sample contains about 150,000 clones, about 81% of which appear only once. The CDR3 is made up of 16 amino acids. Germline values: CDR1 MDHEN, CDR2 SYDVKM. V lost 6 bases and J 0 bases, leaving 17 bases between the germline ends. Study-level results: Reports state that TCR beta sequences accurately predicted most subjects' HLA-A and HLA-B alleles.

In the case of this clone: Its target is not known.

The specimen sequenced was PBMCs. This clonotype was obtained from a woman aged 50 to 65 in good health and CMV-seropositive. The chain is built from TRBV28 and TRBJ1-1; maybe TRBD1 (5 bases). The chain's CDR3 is CASSPAWGEVNTEAFF. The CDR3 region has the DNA TGTGCCAGCAGCCCTGCGTGGGGGGAGGTGAACACTGAAGCTTTCTTT.